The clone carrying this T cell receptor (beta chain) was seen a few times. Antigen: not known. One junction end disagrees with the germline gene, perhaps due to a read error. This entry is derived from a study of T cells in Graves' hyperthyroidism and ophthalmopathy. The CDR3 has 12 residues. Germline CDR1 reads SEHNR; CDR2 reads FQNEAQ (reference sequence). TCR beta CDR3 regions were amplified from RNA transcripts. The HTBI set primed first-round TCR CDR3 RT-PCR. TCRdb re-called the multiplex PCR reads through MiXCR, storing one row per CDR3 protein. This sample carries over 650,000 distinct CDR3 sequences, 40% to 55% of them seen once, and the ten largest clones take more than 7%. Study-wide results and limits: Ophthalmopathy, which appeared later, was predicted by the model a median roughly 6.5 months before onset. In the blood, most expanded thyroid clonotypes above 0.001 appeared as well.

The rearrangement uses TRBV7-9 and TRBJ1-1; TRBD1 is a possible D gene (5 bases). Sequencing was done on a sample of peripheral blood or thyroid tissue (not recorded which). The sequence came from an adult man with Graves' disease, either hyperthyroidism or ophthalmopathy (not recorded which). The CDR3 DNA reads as TGTGCCAGCAGCCAATCGGGGGGGTCCGGGGCGTTT. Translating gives CASSQSGGSGAF.